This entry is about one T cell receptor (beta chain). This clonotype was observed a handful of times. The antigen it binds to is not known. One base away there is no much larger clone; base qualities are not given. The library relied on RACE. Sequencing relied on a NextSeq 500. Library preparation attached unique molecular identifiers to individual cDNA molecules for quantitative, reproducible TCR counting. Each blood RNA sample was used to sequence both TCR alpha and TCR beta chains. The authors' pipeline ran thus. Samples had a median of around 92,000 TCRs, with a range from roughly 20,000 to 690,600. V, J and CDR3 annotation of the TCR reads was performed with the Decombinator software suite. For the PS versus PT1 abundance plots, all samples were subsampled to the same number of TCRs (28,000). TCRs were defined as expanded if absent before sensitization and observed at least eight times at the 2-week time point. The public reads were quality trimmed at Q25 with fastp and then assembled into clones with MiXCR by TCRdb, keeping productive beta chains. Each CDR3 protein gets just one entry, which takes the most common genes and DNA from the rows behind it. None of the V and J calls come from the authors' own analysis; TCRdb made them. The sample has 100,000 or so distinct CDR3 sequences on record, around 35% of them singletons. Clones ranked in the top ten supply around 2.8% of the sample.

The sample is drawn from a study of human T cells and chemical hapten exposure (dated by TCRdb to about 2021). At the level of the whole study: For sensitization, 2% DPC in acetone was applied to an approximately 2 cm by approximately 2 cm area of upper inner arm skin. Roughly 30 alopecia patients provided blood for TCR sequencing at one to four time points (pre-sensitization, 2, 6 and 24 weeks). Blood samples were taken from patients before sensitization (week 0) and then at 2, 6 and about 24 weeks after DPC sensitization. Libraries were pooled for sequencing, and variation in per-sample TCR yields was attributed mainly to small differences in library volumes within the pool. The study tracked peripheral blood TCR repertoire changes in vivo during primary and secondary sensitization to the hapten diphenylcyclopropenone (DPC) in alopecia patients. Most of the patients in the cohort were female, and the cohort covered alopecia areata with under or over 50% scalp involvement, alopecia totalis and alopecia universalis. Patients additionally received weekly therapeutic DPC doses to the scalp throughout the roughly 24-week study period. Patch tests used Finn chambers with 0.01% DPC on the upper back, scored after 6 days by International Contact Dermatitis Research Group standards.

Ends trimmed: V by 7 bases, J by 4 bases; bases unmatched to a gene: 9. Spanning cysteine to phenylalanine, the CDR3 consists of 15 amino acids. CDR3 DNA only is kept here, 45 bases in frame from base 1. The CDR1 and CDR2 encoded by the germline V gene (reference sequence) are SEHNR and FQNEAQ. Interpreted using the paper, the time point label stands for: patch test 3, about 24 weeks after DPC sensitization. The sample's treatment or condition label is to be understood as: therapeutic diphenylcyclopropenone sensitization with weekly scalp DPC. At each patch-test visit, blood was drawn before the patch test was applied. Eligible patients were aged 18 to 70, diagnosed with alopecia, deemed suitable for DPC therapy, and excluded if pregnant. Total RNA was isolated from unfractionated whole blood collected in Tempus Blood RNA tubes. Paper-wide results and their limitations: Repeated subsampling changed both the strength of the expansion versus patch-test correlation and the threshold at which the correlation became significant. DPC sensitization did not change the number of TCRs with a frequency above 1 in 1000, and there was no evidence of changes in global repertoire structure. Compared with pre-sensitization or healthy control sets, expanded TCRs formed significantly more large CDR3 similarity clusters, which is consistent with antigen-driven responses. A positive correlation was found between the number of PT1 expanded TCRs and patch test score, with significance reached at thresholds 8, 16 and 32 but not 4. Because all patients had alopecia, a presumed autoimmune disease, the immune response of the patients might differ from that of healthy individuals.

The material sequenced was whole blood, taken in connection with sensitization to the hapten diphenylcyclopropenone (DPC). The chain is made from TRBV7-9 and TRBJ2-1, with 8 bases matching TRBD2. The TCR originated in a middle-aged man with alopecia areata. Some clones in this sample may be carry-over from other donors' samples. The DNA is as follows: TGTGCCAGCATCCAGACTAGCGCCCTTTACAATGAGCAGTTCTTC. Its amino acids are CASIQTSALYNEQFF.